This entry lists 14 T cell receptor beta chains sequenced from one sample in a study of blood T cell repertoires in COVID-19. Data came from immunoSEQ multiplex PCR; TCRdb stores just in-frame clones and leaves some out. Among 25,000 to 30,000 clones listed, 70% to 90% were seen once. The source material was peripheral blood. The receptors originated from a human donor in a cohort sampled during active COVID-19. The donor label of this sample is uncertain.

The genes are TRBV4-1 and TRBJ2-5; a weak D match, TRBD1 (6 bases). The CDR3 extends over 15 amino acids. Germline V gives CDR1 MGHRA, CDR2 YSYEKL. V gave up 4 bases and J gave up 5 bases, with 17 bases separating them. CDR3 residues: CASSRLLGAVETQYF. The CDR3, as DNA: TGCGCCAGCAGCCGCTTGCTGGGGGCGGTTGAGACCCAGTACTTC.

The chain combines TRBV3-1 (or the pseudogene TRBV3-2) with TRBJ2-7; tentative D call: TRBD2 (5 bases). The length of the CDR3 is 14 residues. Germline loops: CDR1 LGHDT, CDR2 YNNKEL (reference sequence). V was shortened by 1 base and J by 4 bases, with 11 bases between the two germline ends. This chain's CDR3 is CASSQGGSEYEQYF. The DNA for the CDR3 is TGTGCCAGCAGCCAAGGAGGGAGCGAGTACGAGCAGTACTTC.

This chain links TRBV5-1 with TRBJ1-4; D ambiguous. Germline CDR1 SGHRS, CDR2 YFSETQ. Trimming pared 1 base from V and 6 bases from J, leaving 16 bases between. The CDR3 spans 16 residues. The chain's CDR3 is CASSLMGVGGDEKLFF. CDR3 DNA sequence: TGCGCCAGCAGCTTGATGGGCGTGGGAGGTGATGAAAAACTGTTTTTT. Using reference TRBV5-1 and TRBJ1-4 for the parts outside the CDR3, the full variable domain is KAGVTQTPRYLIKTRGQQVTLSCSPISGHRSVSWYQQTPGQGLQFLFEYFSETQRNKGNFPGRFSGRQFSNSRSEMNVSTLELGDSALYLCASSLMGVGGDEKLFFGSGTQLSVL.

The chain carries TRBV6-5 and TRBJ1-4; 7 bases align to TRBD1. The V gene's germline CDR1 is MNHEY and CDR2 SVGAGI. This CDR3 has 15 residues. The ends lost 10 bases at V and 6 bases at J; junction bases unmatched: 14. The CDR3 nucleotides read TGTGCCACCCATATCTCGCCAGGGGGAGATGAAAAACTGTTTTTT. Residues: CATHISPGGDEKLFF.

The CDR3 loop reads CASTDYRSYNEQFF. The DNA of the CDR3 is TGCGCCAGCACGGACTACCGCTCCTACAATGAGCAGTTCTTC. This chain joins TRBV5-1 and TRBJ2-1, with TRBD2 as a possible D gene (6 bases). The germline V and J ends were trimmed by 6 bases and 0 bases, with 10 bases remaining between them. CDR1 is SGHRS and CDR2 is YFSETQ in the germline V gene. CDR3 length: 14 amino acids.

This chain's CDR3 is CATSDLGGGLVEQFF. CDR3 DNA sequence: TGTGCCACCAGTGATTTGGGGGGAGGTTTGGTTGAGCAGTTCTTC. The chain combines TRBV24-1 with TRBJ2-1, with D perhaps matching TRBD2 (6 bases). This CDR3 is built from 15 residues. CDR1 and CDR2 from the germline V gene are KGHDR and SFDVKD. The V end was cut by 0 bases, the J end by 9 bases, with 14 bases between.

The rearrangement links TRBV19 to TRBJ1-6, with 7 bases aligning to TRBD1. V dropped 5 bases and J dropped 7; count of bases not matched to a gene: 5. The germline V gene encodes CDR1 LNHDA and CDR2 SQIVND (reference sequence). This CDR3 has 14 amino acids. The CDR3 here is CASSAGTANSPLHF. DNA for the CDR3: TGTGCCAGTAGTGCAGGGACAGCCAATTCACCCCTCCACTTT.

This chain uses TRBV10-1 with TRBJ2-2; 14 nucleotides agree with TRBD2. Looked up from germline, CDR1 is WNHNN and CDR2 is SYGVQD (reference sequence). The CDR3 consists of 21 residues. Unmatched junction bases numbered 15, after V lost 1 base and J lost 5 bases. CDR3 amino acids: CASSEFGLAGGPTRGTGELFF. CDR3 nucleotide sequence: TGCGCCAGCAGTGAGTTCGGACTAGCGGGAGGTCCGACTCGCGGGACCGGGGAGCTGTTTTTT.

This clone was detected only a few times. V gene TRBV15 combines with J gene TRBJ1-5; 7 bases map to TRBD1. This CDR3 contains 15 residues. V lost 3 bases and J lost 5; bases outside the gene matches: 7. CDR1 and CDR2 from the germline V gene are LNHNV and YYDKDF (reference sequence). The CDR3 is CATSRVDRVHQPQHF. The CDR3 nucleotides are TGTGCCACCAGCAGGGTCGACAGGGTACATCAGCCCCAGCATTTT. Full variable domain (outside the CDR3, taken from reference TRBV15 and TRBJ1-5): DAMVIQNPRYQVTQFGKPVTLSCSQTLNHNVMYWYQQKSSQAPKLLFHYYDKDFNNEADTPDNFQSRRPNTSFCFLDIRSPGLGDTAMYLCATSRVDRVHQPQHFGDGTRLSIL.

The chain combines TRBV11-2 with TRBJ2-7; D uncertain. This CDR3 is 14 amino acids long. Germline V gene lookup returns CDR1 SGHAT and CDR2 FQNNGV. Trimming shortened V by 5 bases and J by 0 bases, and 11 bases separated the two germline ends. In DNA form, the CDR3 reads TGTGCCAGCAGCCCGCCCACTATCTCCTACGAGCAGTACTTC. This codes for CASSPPTISYEQYF.

V gene TRBV28 combines with J gene TRBJ1-1; D may be TRBD1 (6 bases). This CDR3 has 11 amino acids. Germline loops: CDR1 MDHEN, CDR2 SYDVKM. V was trimmed by 6 bases and J by 5 bases, leaving 7 bases between them. CDR3 DNA: TGTGCCAGCAGCCAGGGGACTGAAGCTTTCTTT. Its translation: CASSQGTEAFF. The full variable domain, rest sourced from reference TRBV28 and TRBJ1-1, is DVKVTQSSRYLVKRTGEKVFLECVQDMDHENMFWYRQDPGLGLRLIYFSYDVKMKEKGDIPEGYSVSREKKERFSLILESASTNQTSMYLCASSQGTEAFFGQGTRLTVV.

This chain links TRBV27 with TRBJ2-3; 9 bases agree with TRBD2. This CDR3 is 17 amino acids long. Germline CDR1 and CDR2: MNHEY and SMNVEV (reference sequence). The trim removed 7 bases at V and 0 bases at J, leaving 11 bases unmatched. The CDR3 bases are TGTGCCAGCAAAGGGGGTAGCGGGGGCTCTAGCACAGATACGCAGTATTTT. Amino acid sequence: CASKGGSGGSSTDTQYF.

This chain uses TRBV9 with TRBJ2-1, with 8 bases aligning to TRBD2. Per germline, CDR1 SGDLS and CDR2 YYNGEE. The CDR3 extends over 14 amino acids. Trimming took 3 bases from V and 2 from J; bases not matched to a gene: 1. CDR3 bases: TGTGCCAGCAGCGAGGGACTAGCCTACAATGAGCAGTTCTTC. Translating gives CASSEGLAYNEQFF.

The chain recombines TRBV7-9 with TRBJ2-1, with no clear D. Per the germline V gene, CDR1 is SEHNR and CDR2 is FQNEAQ (reference sequence). The CDR3 loop spans 15 amino acids. The ends were cut back, 5 bases at V and 0 bases at J, with 11 bases in the middle. This CDR3 reads CASSPGRSSYNEQFF. In nucleotides, the CDR3 is TGTGCCAGCAGCCCTGGCCGGAGCTCCTACAATGAGCAGTTCTTC.